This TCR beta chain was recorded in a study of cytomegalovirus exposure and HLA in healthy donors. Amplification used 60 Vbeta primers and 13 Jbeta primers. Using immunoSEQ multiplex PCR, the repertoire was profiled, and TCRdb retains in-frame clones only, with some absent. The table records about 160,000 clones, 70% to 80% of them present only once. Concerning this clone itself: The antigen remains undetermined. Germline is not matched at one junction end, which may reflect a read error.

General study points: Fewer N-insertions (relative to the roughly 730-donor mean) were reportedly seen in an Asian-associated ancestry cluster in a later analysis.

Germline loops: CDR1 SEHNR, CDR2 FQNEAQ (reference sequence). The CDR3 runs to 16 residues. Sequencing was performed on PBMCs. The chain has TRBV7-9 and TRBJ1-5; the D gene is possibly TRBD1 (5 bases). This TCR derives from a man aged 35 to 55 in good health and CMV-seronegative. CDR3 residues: CSSSFASPGGSQPQHF. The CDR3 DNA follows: TGTTCCAGCAGCTTCGCCTCTCCCGGGGGGAGTCAGCCCCAGCATTTT.